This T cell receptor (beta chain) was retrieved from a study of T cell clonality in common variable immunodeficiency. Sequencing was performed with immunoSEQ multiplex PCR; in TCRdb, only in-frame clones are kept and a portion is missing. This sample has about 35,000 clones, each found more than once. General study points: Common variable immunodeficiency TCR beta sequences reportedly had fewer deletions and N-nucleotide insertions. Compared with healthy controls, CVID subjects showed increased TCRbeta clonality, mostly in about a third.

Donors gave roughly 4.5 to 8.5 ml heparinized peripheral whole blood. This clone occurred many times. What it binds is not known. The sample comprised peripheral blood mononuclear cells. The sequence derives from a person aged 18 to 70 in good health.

The CDR3 here is CASSISRGDYEQYF. The DNA read from the CDR3 is TGTGCCAGTAGTATTAGCCGAGGGGACTACGAG. This chain joins TRBV19 and TRBJ2-7; D is tentatively TRBD1 or TRBD2 (5 bases each). From the germline J gene comes the end of the CDR3, since the read stops 3 residues before it. The CDR3 runs 14 residues. Trimming pared 3 bases from V and 3 bases from J, leaving 12 bases between. Germline loops: CDR1 LNHDA, CDR2 SQIVND (reference sequence).